This entry describes one TCR beta chain. It was with 60 Vbeta and 13 Jbeta primers that the PCR ran. Assay used: immunoSEQ multiplex PCR; TCRdb lists only in-frame clones, some missing. Here the sample spans approximately 160,000 clones, 81% being singletons. V gave up 0 bases and J gave up 3 bases; unmatched junction bases: 4. Germline CDR1 and CDR2: WNHNN and SYGVQD (reference sequence). The CDR3 spans 16 residues. This record comes from a study of cytomegalovirus exposure and HLA in healthy donors. Study in general: Clustering assigned about 76% of the approximately 400 genotyped donors to the Caucasian-associated ancestry cluster.

The receptor was isolated from a woman aged 18-30 years in good health and CMV-seronegative. The sequenced sample was PBMCs. The chain recombines TRBV10-1 with TRBJ2-5; 10 nucleotides match TRBD2. The CDR3 DNA follows: TGCGCCAGCAGTGAGTCGTCTAGCGGGAGTAAAGAGACCCAGTACTTC. The encoded protein is CASSESSSGSKETQYF.